A selection of T cell receptor beta chains follows, all from one sample in a study of shared clonotypes between healthy human individuals. Assay used: immunoSEQ multiplex PCR; TCRdb lists only in-frame clones, some missing. The data contain hundreds of thousands of clones, 98% of them singletons. The sequenced material came from naive CD8+ T cells sorted from blood. All receptors come from a man under 40 in good health. Each CDR3 is given with its conserved first and last residue.

V: TRBV4-3
J: TRBJ1-4
CDR3: CASSLDRGPRGTNEKLFF

V: TRBV6-4
J: TRBJ2-4
CDR3: CASTSGVAKNIQYF

V: TRBV5-3
J: TRBJ2-1
CDR3: CARSASGRAFPEQFF

V: TRBV10-3
J: TRBJ2-2
CDR3: CAIGAGGPGGELFF

V: TRBV7-9
J: TRBJ2-7
CDR3: CASSLVRQNNYEQYF

V: TRBV29-1
J: TRBJ1-1
CDR3: CSVESTMNTEAFF

V: TRBV6-6
J: TRBJ1-4
CDR3: CASSRGGYEKLFF

V: TRBV9
J: TRBJ1-2
CDR3: CASSAGDRATSYGYTF

V: TRBV7-9
J: TRBJ1-2
CDR3: CASSSGSLVYGYTF

V: TRBV9
J: TRBJ2-3
CDR3: CASSVFGDATDTQYF

V: TRBV4-1
J: TRBJ2-2
CDR3: CASLPENTGELFF

V: TRBV7-7
J: TRBJ2-3
CDR3: CARGDQKGNTDTQYF

V: TRBV6-5
J: TRBJ2-3
CDR3: CASSTPGLGINTQYF

V: TRBV27
J: TRBJ2-1
CDR3: CASSLGDRYNEQFF

V: TRBV4-1
J: TRBJ2-7
CDR3: CASSQDPGQGWYEQYF

V: TRBV11-3
J: TRBJ2-1
CDR3: CASSSRLAGPLNEQFF

V: TRBV27
J: TRBJ2-5
CDR3: CASSTRSQETQYF

V: TRBV28
J: TRBJ2-7
CDR3: CASREQGTGVEQYF

V: TRBV7-9
J: TRBJ2-7
CDR3: CASSLSYPDEQYF

V: TRBV9
J: TRBJ1-1
CDR3: CASSVSDMNTEAFF

V: TRBV6-5
J: TRBJ1-5
CDR3: CASSRDRGDQPQHF

V: TRBV5-6
J: TRBJ2-1
CDR3: CASSLGTSGRHNEQFF

V: TRBV7-1
J: TRBJ2-7
CDR3: CASSPRDREEQYF

V: TRBV9
J: TRBJ1-2
CDR3: CASSGMVQAYGYTF

V: TRBV6-1
J: TRBJ2-3
CDR3: CASSGDFTNLFTDTQYF

V: TRBV14
J: TRBJ2-1
CDR3: CASSPRRSGRADEQFF

V: TRBV9
J: TRBJ2-7
CDR3: CASSVGGLAGTYEQYF

V: TRBV11-2
J: TRBJ2-7
CDR3: CASSQGTSVSYEQYF

V: TRBV9
J: TRBJ2-2
CDR3: CASSGARLGPDTGELFF

V: TRBV10-1
J: TRBJ1-1
CDR3: CASSEIRNTEAFF

V: TRBV5-6
J: TRBJ2-6
CDR3: CASSLVAGPGANVLTF

V: TRBV29-1
J: TRBJ2-2
CDR3: CSVEFAGAWNTGELFF

V: TRBV28
J: TRBJ2-7
CDR3: CASTLWPGPYEQYF

V: TRBV28
J: TRBJ2-1
CDR3: CASSFPGRYTDNEQFF

V: TRBV14
J: TRBJ1-5
CDR3: CASSQELGPQHF

V: TRBV9
J: TRBJ1-2
CDR3: CASSARTGGNYGYTF

V: TRBV4-1
J: TRBJ1-1
CDR3: CASSQLQGVHTEAFF

V: TRBV6-5
J: TRBJ2-1
CDR3: CASSLTGGNEQFF

V: TRBV11-3
J: TRBJ2-1
CDR3: CASSLALQGYNEQFF

V: TRBV6-6
J: TRBJ2-7
CDR3: CASSTLEREAPYEQYF

V: TRBV12-5
J: TRBJ2-7
CDR3: CASGKGLAGEQYF

V: TRBV7-2
J: TRBJ2-7
CDR3: CASSLSLAGYEQYF

V: TRBV7-2
J: TRBJ2-1
CDR3: CASSSRGPSGRLDNEQFF

V: TRBV27
J: TRBJ2-1
CDR3: CASRSGLYNEQFF